This T cell receptor beta chain derives from a study of T cells after posttransplantation cyclophosphamide. The sample holds many counts of this clone. The target antigen is unknown. Study-wide results and caveats: Recipient CMV seropositivity and CMV reactivation strongly tracked TRB clonality. Later post-transplant blood repertoires were often dominated by donor CD8+ memory clones. Tissue-infiltrating T cells from skin or gut overlapped little with blood T cells.

Clones were sequenced by immunoSEQ multiplex PCR, and TCRdb holds only the in-frame ones, with some missing. The sample shows about 40,000 clones, no singletons; the ten largest hold approximately 4.9%. Trimming took 3 bases from V and 0 from J; bases not matched to a gene: 8. Per germline, CDR1 SEHNR and CDR2 FQNEAQ (reference sequence). The CDR3 totals 17 residues. The related graft donor's blood sample was taken on the day of bone marrow donation. The gene calls are TRBV7-9 and TRBJ1-1, with 9 bases identical to TRBD1. The sequenced sample was PBMCs. The TCR sequence derives from a woman aged 50 to 65 in good health and a related stem cell transplant donor. CDR3 region: CASSLGQGSELNTEAFF. CDR3 in DNA: TGTGCCAGCAGCTTGGGACAGGGATCGGAACTGAACACTGAAGCTTTCTTT.